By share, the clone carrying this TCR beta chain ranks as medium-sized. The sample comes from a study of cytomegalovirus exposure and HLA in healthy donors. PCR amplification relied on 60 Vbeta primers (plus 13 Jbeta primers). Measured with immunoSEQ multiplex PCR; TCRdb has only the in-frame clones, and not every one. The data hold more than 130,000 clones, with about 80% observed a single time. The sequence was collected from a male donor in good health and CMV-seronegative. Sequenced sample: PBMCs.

CDR3 nucleotides: TGCGCCAGCAGCCAAGGGACTAGCGGCTACGAGCAGTACTTC. This translates into CASSQGTSGYEQYF. This rearrangement joins TRBV4-1 to TRBJ2-7; TRBD2 agrees at 10 bases. Trimming at V came to 1 base and at J to 3 bases, leaving 0 bases not matched to a gene. This CDR3 comprises 14 residues. In germline, CDR1 is MGHRA, CDR2 YSYEKL.